This record looks at one T cell receptor beta chain sequence and its context. Its specificity is unknown. Germline loops: CDR1 SEHNR, CDR2 FQNEAQ (reference sequence). The CDR3 length is 15 residues. The J segment lost 9 bases and the V segment lost 5 bases, leaving 11 bases of the junction unmatched. Libraries were prepared by immunoSEQ multiplex PCR; TCRdb keeps only in-frame clonotypes and omits some of them. Among about 150,000 clones listed, just over 85% were seen once. These data belong to a study of cytomegalovirus exposure and HLA in healthy donors. Overall study findings and caveats: Researchers reported that a few CMV-associated chains were confirmed in vitro as CMV antigen-specific.

The V call is TRBV7-9, the J call TRBJ1-4; 8 bases agree with TRBD1. Material for sequencing was PBMCs. The sequence was obtained from a human donor in good health. In nucleotides, the CDR3 is TGTGCCAGCAGCCGAGGGACAGGCATAATCCAAAAACTGTTTTTT. It codes for CASSRGTGIIQKLFF.